The clone carrying this T cell receptor beta chain was detected only once. The TEMRA cells underwent FACS enrichment, while the CD8+ and CD4+ T cells underwent negative isolation. Germline-derived CDR1 and CDR2 are SGHRS and YFSETQ. Trimming left V 5 bases short and J 7 bases short, with 13 bases between. The CDR3 totals 13 residues. The data were obtained in a study of CD8 T cells in Susac syndrome. About 0.45 to 1 ug RNA was reverse transcribed with random hexamers. The CDR3 of TCR beta was amplified by immunoSEQ multiplex PCR across 54 Vbeta and 13 Jbeta. Each CDR3 protein is one row after TCRdb ran MiXCR on the immunoSEQ multiplex PCR reads. The sample comprises a few hundred thousand distinct CDR3 sequences, more than 85% of which are singletons, and around 0.076% rests with the top ten.

This clonotype was obtained from a human donor with multiple sclerosis. V gene TRBV5-1 combines with J gene TRBJ2-1, with D maybe TRBD2 (5 bases). The sample comprised CD4+ T cells from PBMCs. The CDR3 DNA follows: TGCGCCAGCAGAAATCTAGCCGGGAATGAGCAGTTCTTC. It translates to CASRNLAGNEQFF.